This TCR beta chain was retrieved from a study of monozygotic twins with inflammatory bowel disease. Every donor provided one blood sample measuring more than 2 ml. CDR3 length: 13 amino acids. Germline lookup yields CDR1 DFQATT and CDR2 SNEGSKA (reference sequence). Study observations and caveats: A reduction in TCRbeta diversity (inverse Simpson) was seen in IBD patients relative to healthy co-twins. Immunosuppressive treatment differences may have increased patient repertoire variability.

As concerns this clonotype: Its target is not known.

Per-sample cDNA came from eight separate reactions. After re-calling the 5' RACE reads, TCRdb lists one entry per CDR3 protein, DNA absent. This sample's table reports about 110,000 distinct CDR3 sequences. The TCR sequence derives from a human donor with ulcerative colitis or Crohn's disease, or a healthy co-twin of an affected twin (not recorded which). Sample: blood. The genes are TRBV20-1 and TRBJ1-5. CDR3 sequence reads: CSAPVGGNQPQHF.